Below, one TCR beta chain is given with its context. V lost 6 bases and J lost 7, with 13 bases in between. CDR1 and CDR2 (germline): SGHDT, YYEEEE. The CDR3 consists of 12 residues. These data belong to a study of cytomegalovirus exposure and HLA in healthy donors. PCR primers comprised 60 Vbeta and 13 Jbeta primers. TCRdb keeps only in-frame clones here, not all; method: immunoSEQ multiplex PCR. The data hold over 90,000 clones, with roughly three quarters observed a single time. The chain links TRBV5-6 to TRBJ1-1, with unresolved D. The specimen was PBMCs. The receptor comes from a woman in her sixties in good health and CMV-seropositive. CDR3 protein: CASTLGNYEAFF. As DNA, the CDR3 is TGTGCCAGCACCCTCGGAAACTATGAAGCTTTCTTT.